This T cell receptor beta chain comes out of a study of T-cell memory formation after mild COVID-19. Trimming cost V 4 bases and J 3 bases, with 9 bases left between them. The CDR3 extends over 13 amino acids. This clonotype was seen ten or more times. TCRdb re-called the 5' RACE reads with MiXCR, one entry per CDR3 protein. The sample contains hundreds of thousands of distinct CDR3 sequences, around 13% of which appear only once. The source is a man aged 18-30 years who had mild COVID-19 (a few samples of this study predate the infection). Cell type and time point are not known. The sequencing input was PBMCs or a T cell subset sorted from them (not recorded which). The chain combines TRBV12-3 or TRBV12-4 with TRBJ2-5; D may be TRBD2 (5 bases). CDR3 in DNA: TGTGCCAGCAGTTCCCGGACTGAAGAGACCCAGTACTTC. Amino acids: CASSSRTEETQYF.